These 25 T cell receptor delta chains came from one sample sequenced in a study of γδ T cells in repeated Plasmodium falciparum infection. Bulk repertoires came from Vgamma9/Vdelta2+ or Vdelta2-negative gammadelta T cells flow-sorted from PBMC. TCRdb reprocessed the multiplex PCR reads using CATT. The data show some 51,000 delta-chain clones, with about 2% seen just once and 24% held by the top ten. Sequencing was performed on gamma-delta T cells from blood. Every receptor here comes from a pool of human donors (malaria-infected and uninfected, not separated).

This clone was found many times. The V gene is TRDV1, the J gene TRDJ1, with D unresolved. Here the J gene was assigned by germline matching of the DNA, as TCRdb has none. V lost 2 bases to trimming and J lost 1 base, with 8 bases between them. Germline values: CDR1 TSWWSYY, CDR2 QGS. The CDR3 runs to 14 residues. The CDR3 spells CALGEEVVTDKLIF. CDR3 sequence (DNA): TGTGCTCTTGGGGAAGAGGTCGTCACCGATAAACTCATCTTT.

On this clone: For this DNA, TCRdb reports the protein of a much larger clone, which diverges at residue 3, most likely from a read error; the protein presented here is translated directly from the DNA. In DNA, the CDR3 is TGTGCCCGTGACACCCTCCAGGGGATACCTTACACCGATAAACTCATCTTT. The encoded protein is CARDTLQGIPYTDKLIF. This sequence joins TRDV2 and TRDJ1, with 8 bases that match TRDD3. The J gene, missing from TCRdb, was assigned here through DNA to germline matching. Germline V gives CDR1 GEAIGNYY, CDR2 EKD. The CDR3 totals 17 residues.

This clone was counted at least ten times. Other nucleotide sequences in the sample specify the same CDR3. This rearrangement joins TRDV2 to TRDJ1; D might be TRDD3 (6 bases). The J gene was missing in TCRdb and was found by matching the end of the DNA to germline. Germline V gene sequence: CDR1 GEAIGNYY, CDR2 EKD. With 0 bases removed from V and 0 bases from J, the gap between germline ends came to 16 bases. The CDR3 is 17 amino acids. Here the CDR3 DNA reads TGTGCCTGTGACACCGTATCCGGATACCGAAACACCGATAAACTCATCTTT. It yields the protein CACDTVSGYRNTDKLIF.

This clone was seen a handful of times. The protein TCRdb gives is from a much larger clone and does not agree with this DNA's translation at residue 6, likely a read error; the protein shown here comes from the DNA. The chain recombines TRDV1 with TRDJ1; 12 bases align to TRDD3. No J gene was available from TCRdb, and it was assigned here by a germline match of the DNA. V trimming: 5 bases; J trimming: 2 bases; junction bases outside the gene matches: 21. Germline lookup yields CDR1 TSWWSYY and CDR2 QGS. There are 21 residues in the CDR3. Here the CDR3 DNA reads TGTGCTCTTGGGCATGTCCAGCCCTACTGGGGGATACAGGGTATGACCGATAAACTCATCTTT. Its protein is CALGHVQPYWGIQGMTDKLIF.

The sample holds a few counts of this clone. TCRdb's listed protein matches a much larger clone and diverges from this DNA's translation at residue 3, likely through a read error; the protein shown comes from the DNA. For the CDR3, the DNA is TGTGCCCCCCAGGCTTCCTACCGCGGCTGGCCGACCGATAAACTCATCTTT. It yields the protein CAPQASYRGWPTDKLIF. This rearrangement joins TRDV3 to TRDJ1; 8 nucleotides line up with TRDD2. The J gene, missing from TCRdb, was assigned here through DNA to germline matching. From germline, CDR1 is TVYSNPD and CDR2 GDNSRS (reference sequence). The V segment lost 5 bases and the J segment 2 bases; nucleotides outside the gene matches: 19. The CDR3 is 17 residues long. Full variable domain (outside the CDR3, taken from reference TRDV3 and TRDJ1): CDKVTQSSPDQTVASGSEVVLLCTYDTVYSNPDLFWYRIRPDYSFQFVFYGDNSRSEGADFTQGRFSVKHILTQKAFHLVISPVRTEDSATYYCAPQASYRGWPTDKLIFGKGTRVTVEP.

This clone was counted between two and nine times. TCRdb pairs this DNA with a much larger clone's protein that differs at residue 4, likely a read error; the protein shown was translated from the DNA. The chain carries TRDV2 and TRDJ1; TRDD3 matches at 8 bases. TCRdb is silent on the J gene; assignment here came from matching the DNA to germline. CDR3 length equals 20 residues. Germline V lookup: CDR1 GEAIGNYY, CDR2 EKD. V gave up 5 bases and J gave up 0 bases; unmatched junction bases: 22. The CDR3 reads CACVGVPPSGGPDYTDKLIF. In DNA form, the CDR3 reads TGTGCCTGTGTTGGAGTGCCCCCCTCTGGGGGACCCGACTACACCGATAAACTCATCTTT.

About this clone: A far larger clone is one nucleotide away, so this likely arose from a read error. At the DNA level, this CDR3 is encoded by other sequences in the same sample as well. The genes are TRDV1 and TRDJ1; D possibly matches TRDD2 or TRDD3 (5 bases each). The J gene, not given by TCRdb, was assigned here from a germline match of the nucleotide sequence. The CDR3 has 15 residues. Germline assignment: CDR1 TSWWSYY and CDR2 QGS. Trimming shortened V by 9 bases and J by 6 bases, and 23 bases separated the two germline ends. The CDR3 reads CALGPTGARGHKLIF. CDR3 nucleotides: TGTGCTCTCGGGCCTACCGGGGCACGGGGGCATAAACTCATCTTT.

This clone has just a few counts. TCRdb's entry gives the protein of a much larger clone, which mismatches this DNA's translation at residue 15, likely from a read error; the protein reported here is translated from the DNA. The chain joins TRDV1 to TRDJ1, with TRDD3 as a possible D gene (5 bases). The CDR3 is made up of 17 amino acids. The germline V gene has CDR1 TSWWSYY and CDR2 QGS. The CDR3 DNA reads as TGTGCTCTTTGTCTGATCCATGACTGGCGTCGGGACCATAAACACATCTTT. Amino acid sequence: CALCLIHDWRRDHKHIF.

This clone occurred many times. The CDR3 is CALGKFTLTGGGTAQLFF. CDR3 coding DNA: TGTGCTCTTGGGAAGTTTACCCTTACTGGGGGAGGAACAGCACAACTCTTCTTT. The chain recombines TRDV1 with TRDJ2, with 9 bases identical to TRDD3. TCRdb offers no J gene call, so here the DNA was matched to germline to obtain one. Germline assignment: CDR1 TSWWSYY and CDR2 QGS. CDR3 length: 18 amino acids. J was trimmed by 5 bases and V by 5 bases; bases with no gene match: 15.

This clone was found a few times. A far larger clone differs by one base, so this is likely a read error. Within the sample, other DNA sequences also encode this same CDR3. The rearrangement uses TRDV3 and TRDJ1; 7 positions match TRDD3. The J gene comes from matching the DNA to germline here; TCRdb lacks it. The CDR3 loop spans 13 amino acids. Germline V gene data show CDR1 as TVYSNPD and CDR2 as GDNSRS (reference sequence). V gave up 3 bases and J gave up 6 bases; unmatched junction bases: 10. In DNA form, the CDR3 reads TGTGCCTTAAGCCTCTGGGGGCCTCATAAACTCATCTTT. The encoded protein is CALSLWGPHKLIF.

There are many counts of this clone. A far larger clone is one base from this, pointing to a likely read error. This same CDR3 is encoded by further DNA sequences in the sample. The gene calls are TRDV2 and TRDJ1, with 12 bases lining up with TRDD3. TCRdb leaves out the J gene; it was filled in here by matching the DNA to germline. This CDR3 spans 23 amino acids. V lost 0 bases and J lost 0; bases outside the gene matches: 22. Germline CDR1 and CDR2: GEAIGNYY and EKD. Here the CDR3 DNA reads TGTGCCTGTGACACCGTAAAAGGTCAGATACTGGGGGATACAGACAGGTACACCGATAAACTCATCTTT. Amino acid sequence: CACDTVKGQILGDTDRYTDKLIF.

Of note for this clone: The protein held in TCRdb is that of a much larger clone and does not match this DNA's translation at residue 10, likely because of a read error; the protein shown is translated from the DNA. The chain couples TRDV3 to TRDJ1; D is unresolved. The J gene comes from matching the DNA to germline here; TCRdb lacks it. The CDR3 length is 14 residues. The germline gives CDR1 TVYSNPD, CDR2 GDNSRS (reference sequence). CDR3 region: CAFTYPQYTAKLIF. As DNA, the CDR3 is TGTGCCTTTACGTATCCCCAATACACCGCTAAACTCATCTTT.

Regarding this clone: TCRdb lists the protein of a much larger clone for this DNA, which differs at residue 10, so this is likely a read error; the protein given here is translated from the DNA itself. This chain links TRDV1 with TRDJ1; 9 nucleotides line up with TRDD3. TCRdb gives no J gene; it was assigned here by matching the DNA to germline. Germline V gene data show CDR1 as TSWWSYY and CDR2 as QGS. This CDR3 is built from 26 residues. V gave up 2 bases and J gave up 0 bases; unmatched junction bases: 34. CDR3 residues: CALGERLPYSPRRNWGNSRYTDKLIF. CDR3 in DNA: TGTGCTCTTGGGGAAAGATTGCCCTACTCCCCACGACGTAACTGGGGGAACTCAAGGTACACCGATAAACTCATCTTT.

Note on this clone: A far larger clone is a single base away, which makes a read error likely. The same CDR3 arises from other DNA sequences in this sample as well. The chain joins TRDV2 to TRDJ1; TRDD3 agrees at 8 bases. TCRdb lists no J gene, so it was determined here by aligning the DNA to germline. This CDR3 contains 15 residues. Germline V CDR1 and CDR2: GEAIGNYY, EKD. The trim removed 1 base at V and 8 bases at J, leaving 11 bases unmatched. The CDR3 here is CACDTRVLGDDKLIF. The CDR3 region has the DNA TGTGCCTGTGACACGAGAGTATTGGGGGATGACAAACTCATCTTT.

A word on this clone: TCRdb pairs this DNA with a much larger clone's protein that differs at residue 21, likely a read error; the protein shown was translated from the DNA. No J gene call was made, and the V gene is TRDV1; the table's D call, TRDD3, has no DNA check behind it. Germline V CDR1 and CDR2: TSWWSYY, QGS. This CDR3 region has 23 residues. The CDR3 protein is CALGEPAYWGIPVLIALTAQFFF. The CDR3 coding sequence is TGTGCTCTTGGGGAACCGGCGTACTGGGGGATACCTGTGTTGATAGCTTTGACAGCACAATTCTTCTTT.

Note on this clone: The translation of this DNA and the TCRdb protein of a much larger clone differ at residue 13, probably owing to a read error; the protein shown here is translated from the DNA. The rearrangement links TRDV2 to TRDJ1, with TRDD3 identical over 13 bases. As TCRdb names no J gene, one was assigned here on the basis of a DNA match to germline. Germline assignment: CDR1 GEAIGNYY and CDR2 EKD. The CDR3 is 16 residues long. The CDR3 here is CACDTLLGDTRDRLIF. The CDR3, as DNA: TGTGCCTGTGACACACTACTGGGGGATACGCGGGATAGACTCATCTTT.

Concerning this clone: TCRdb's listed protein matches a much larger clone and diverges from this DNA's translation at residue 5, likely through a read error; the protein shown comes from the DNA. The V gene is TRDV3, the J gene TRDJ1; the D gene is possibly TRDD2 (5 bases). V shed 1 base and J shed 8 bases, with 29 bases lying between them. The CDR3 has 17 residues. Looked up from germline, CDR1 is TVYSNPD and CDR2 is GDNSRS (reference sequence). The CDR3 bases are TGTGCCTTTAAACCTACGACCAGCTTTCGCGGGTACAGAAAACTCATCTTT. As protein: CAFKPTTSFRGYRKLIF.

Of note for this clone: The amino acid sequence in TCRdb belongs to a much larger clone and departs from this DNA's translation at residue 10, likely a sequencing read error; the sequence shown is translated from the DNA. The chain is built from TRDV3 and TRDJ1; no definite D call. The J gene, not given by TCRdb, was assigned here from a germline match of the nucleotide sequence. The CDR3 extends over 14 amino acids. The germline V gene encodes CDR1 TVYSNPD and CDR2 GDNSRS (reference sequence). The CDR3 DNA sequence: TGTGCCTTTAGAAGGCTGGAGGGCACCGGTAAACTCATCTTT. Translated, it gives CAFRRLEGTGKLIF.

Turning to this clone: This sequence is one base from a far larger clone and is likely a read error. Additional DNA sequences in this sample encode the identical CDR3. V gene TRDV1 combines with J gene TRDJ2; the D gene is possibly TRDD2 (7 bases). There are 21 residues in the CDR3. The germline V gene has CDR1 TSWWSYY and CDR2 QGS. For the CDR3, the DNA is TGCGCTCTTGGGGAACTTCAATTCCTACGATGGGGGGTCCCTTTGACAGCACAACTCTTCTTT. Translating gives CALGELQFLRWGVPLTAQLFF.

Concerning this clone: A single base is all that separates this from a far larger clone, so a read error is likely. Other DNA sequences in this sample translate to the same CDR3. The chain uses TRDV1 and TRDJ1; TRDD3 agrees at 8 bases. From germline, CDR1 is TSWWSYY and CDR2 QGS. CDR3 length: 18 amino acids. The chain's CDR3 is CALGELKWGMSDTDKLIF. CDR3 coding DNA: TGTGCTCTTGGGGAACTAAAATGGGGGATGTCCGACACCGATAAGCTCATCTTT.

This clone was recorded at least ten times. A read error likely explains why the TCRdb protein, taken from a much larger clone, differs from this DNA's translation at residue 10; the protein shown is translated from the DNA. The CDR3 DNA reads as TGTGCCTGTGAAGGACTGGGGGATACGGGGTACACCGATAAACTCATCTTT. Amino acids: CACEGLGDTGYTDKLIF. V usage is TRDV2 and J usage is TRDJ1, with TRDD3 identical over 13 bases. TCRdb offers no J gene call, so here the DNA was matched to germline to obtain one. CDR1 GEAIGNYY and CDR2 EKD come from the germline V gene. V was pared by 4 bases and J by 0 bases, with 7 bases of the junction left unmatched. The CDR3 covers 17 residues.

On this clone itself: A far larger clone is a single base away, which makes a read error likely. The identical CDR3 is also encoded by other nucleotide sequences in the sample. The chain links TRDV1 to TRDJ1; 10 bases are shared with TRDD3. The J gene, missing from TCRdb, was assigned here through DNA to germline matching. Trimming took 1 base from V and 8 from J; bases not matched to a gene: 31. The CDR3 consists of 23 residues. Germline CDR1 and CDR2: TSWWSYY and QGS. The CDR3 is CALGERDYETNEVGGYYSEKLIF. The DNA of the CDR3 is TGTGCTCTTGGGGAACGGGACTACGAAACCAACGAGGTTGGGGGATACTATTCGGAAAAACTCATCTTT.

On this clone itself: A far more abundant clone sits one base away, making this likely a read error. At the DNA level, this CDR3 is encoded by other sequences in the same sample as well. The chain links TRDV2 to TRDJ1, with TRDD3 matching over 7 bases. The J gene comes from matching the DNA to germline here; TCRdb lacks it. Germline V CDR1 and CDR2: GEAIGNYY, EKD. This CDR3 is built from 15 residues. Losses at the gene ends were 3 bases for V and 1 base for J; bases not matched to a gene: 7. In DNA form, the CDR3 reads TGTGCCTGTGACCTGCTGGGGGTTCTCACCGATAAACTCATCTTT. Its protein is CACDLLGVLTDKLIF.

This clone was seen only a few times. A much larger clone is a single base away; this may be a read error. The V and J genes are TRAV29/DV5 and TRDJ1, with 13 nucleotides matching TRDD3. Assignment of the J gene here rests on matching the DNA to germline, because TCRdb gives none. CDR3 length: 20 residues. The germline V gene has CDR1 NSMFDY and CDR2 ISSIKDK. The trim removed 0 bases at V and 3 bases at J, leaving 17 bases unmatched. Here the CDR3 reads CAASAVSTPFTGGYADKLIF. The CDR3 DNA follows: TGTGCAGCAAGCGCGGTGTCGACCCCCTTTACTGGGGGATACGCCGATAAACTCATCTTT.

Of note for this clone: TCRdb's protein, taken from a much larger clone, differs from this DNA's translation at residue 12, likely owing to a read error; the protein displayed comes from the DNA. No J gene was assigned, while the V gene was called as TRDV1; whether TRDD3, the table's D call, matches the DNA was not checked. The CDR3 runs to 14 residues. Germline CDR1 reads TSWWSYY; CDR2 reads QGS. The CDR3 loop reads CALGELSITDKPIF. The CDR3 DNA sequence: TGTGCTCTTGGGGAACTATCCATCACCGATAAACCCATCTTT.